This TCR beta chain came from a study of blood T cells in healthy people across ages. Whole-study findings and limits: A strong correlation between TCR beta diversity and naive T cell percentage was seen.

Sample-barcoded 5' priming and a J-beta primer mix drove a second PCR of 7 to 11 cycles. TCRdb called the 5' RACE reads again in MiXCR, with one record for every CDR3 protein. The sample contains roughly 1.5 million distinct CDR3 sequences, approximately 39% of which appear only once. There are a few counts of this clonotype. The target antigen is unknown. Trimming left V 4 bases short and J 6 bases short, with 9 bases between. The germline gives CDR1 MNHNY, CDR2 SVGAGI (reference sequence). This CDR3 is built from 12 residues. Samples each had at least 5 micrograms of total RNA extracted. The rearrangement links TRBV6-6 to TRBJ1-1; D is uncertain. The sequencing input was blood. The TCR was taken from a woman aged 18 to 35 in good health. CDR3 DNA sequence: TGTGCCAGCAGTTTTAGCGGTCCTGAAGCTTTCTTT. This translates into CASSFSGPEAFF.